One sample yielded the 13 T cell receptor beta chains listed below, sequenced in a study of cytomegalovirus exposure and HLA in healthy donors (dated by TCRdb to the late 2010s). The library relied on the immunoSEQ multiplex PCR assay. TCRdb provides this immuneACCESS table in a form limited to in-frame rearrangements. Some clones are lacking; in checked studies, under half of them reflect an unresolved V gene, and why the rest are absent is not known. A total of tens of thousands of clones appear in this sample, approximately 96% of them only once. The ten biggest clones cover more than 3.5% of the sample. Material for sequencing was PBMCs. The receptors here all came from a young woman in good health and CMV-seropositive.

This chain connects TRBV7-9 to TRBJ2-5; 12 bases line up with TRBD1. Germline CDR1 is SEHNR and CDR2 is FQNEAQ (reference sequence). The V gene end was trimmed by 6 bases and the J gene end by 4 bases; junction bases not matched to a gene: 6. The length of the CDR3 is 15 residues. Written as DNA, the CDR3 is TGTGCCAGCAGTTCCGGGACAGGGGGCTTAGAGACCCAGTACTTC. This codes for CASSSGTGGLETQYF.

The chain links TRBV5-1 to TRBJ2-7; D not resolved. Germline CDR1 reads SGHRS; CDR2 reads YFSETQ. V was shortened by 0 bases and J by 2 bases, with 15 bases between the two germline ends. The CDR3 length is 16 residues. CDR3 nucleotides: TGCGCCAGCAGCTTGGCCGCCGACACTGGTACCTACGAGCAGTACTTC. Amino acid sequence: CASSLAADTGTYEQYF.

This chain connects TRBV18 to TRBJ2-1, with 8 positions matching TRBD2. The V and J ends lost 4 bases and 7 bases, in that order; junction bases with no gene match: 9. The length of the CDR3 is 15 residues. From germline, CDR1 is KGHSH and CDR2 LQKENI. CDR3 bases: TGTGCCAGCTCACTTGCGGGAGGATTCAGGAATGAGCAGTTCTTC. Its protein product is CASSLAGGFRNEQFF.

The CDR3 reads CSVGPSGFSYEQYF. CDR3 DNA: TGCAGCGTTGGCCCCTCCGGTTTCTCCTACGAGCAGTACTTC. V is TRBV29-1 and J is TRBJ2-7; D gene unclear. Trimming took 4 bases from V and 0 from J, leaving 13 bases between them. The germline V gene encodes CDR1 SQVTM and CDR2 ANQGSEA. The CDR3 is 14 amino acids.

The chain is built from TRBV5-1 and TRBJ2-5, with a weak D call TRBD2 (7 bases). This CDR3 comprises 16 residues. V gave up 0 bases and J gave up 5 bases, with 17 bases separating them. Germline loops: CDR1 SGHRS, CDR2 YFSETQ. CDR3 nucleotide sequence: TGCGCCAGCAGCTTGGCCAGGGGCGGGAGAGGTGAGACCCAGTACTTC. Its translation: CASSLARGGRGETQYF.

The chain uses TRBV21-1 and TRBJ1-5. TRBV21-1 is reported as a pseudogene. CDR3 length: 12 amino acids. The CDR3 spells CASSKTGQPQHF. In DNA, the CDR3 is TGTGCCAGCAGCAAAACGGGTCAGCCCCAGCATTTT.

The genes are TRBV5-4 and TRBJ2-1; 11 bases are shared with TRBD2. The CDR3 extends over 16 amino acids. The trim removed 3 bases at V and 7 bases at J, leaving 9 bases unmatched. CDR1 and CDR2 (germline): SGHNT, YYREEE (reference sequence). This CDR3 is CASSSDASGRRNEQFF. DNA for the CDR3: TGTGCCAGCAGCTCGGACGCTAGCGGGAGGAGGAATGAGCAGTTCTTC.

This chain joins TRBV5-1 and TRBJ2-7; D is uncertain. This CDR3 is 15 amino acids long. Germline assignment: CDR1 SGHRS and CDR2 YFSETQ. Trimming left V 4 bases short and J 3 bases short, with 17 bases between. The CDR3 sequence: CASSHDQTLGYEQYF. CDR3 nucleotides: TGCGCCAGCAGCCATGACCAGACTTTGGGCTACGAGCAGTACTTC.

The chain recombines TRBV27 with TRBJ2-7; the match to TRBD2 covers 10 bases. The CDR3 has 16 amino acids. V lost 4 bases to trimming and J lost 7 bases; unmatched junction nucleotides: 13. Germline lookup yields CDR1 MNHEY and CDR2 SMNVEV (reference sequence). The chain's CDR3 is CASSWGRGLAAGEQYF. In nucleotides, the CDR3 is TGTGCCAGCAGTTGGGGTCGCGGACTAGCGGCGGGGGAGCAGTACTTC.

This sequence joins TRBV5-1 and TRBJ2-6; weak D call: TRBD1 (6 bases). The CDR3 runs to 18 residues. Germline V gene data show CDR1 as SGHRS and CDR2 as YFSETQ. V was trimmed by 3 bases and J by 0 bases, leaving 16 bases between them. CDR3 amino acids: CASSYYRASSSGANVLTF. In DNA, the CDR3 is TGCGCCAGCAGCTACTACAGGGCCAGCAGCTCTGGGGCCAACGTCCTGACTTTC.

Only one count was recorded for this clone. V usage is TRBV28 and J usage is TRBJ1-2; the match to TRBD1 covers 7 bases. Germline loops: CDR1 MDHEN, CDR2 SYDVKM. V was clipped by 6 bases and J by 8 bases; unmatched bases: 9. This CDR3 comprises 13 residues. The CDR3 reads CASRKEGTAGYTF. Here the CDR3 DNA reads TGTGCCAGCAGAAAGGAGGGGACAGCAGGCTACACCTTC.

The chain employs TRBV2 and TRBJ2-5; perhaps TRBD1 as D (6 bases). The CDR3 runs to 13 residues. Germline CDR1 reads SNHLY; CDR2 reads FYNNEI. Between the trimmed V and J ends, which lost 7 bases and 4 bases, there was a span of 13 bases. CDR3 sequence reads: CASTQGRGETQYF. The DNA for the CDR3 is TGTGCCAGCACCCAGGGCAGGGGAGAGACCCAGTACTTC.

The V call is TRBV29-1, the J call TRBJ1-4; 10 positions match TRBD1. The length of the CDR3 is 13 residues. The V gene end was trimmed by 5 bases and the J gene end by 7 bases; junction bases not matched to a gene: 4. Germline values: CDR1 SQVTM, CDR2 ANQGSEA. In DNA, the CDR3 is TGCAGCGTTTCCGGGACAGGGGTTGAAAAACTGTTTTTT. This gives the protein CSVSGTGVEKLFF.